The clone carrying this T cell receptor (beta chain) appeared many times. Its antigen is as yet unknown. This specimen comes from a study of human T cells and chemical hapten exposure. Study-level information: Small pooled library volume differences mainly caused per-sample TCR yield variation. Study findings and constraints: The number of TCRs over 1 in 1000 frequency stayed unchanged after DPC.

The library put unique molecular identifiers onto individual cDNA molecules. In the study's own analysis: Samples had a median of around 96,000 TCRs, ranging 23,224 to 690,600. TCRdb reprocessed the RACE reads via MiXCR and lists one record per CDR3 protein. TCRdb, rather than the study authors, made the V and J calls. This sample has roughly 120,000 distinct CDR3 sequences; about 9.4% occur once, and the top ten carry about 2%. The time point was: healthy volunteer bleed at 2 weeks. Unfractionated whole blood was the source of the extracted total RNA. The CDR3 totals 16 residues. Looked up from germline, CDR1 is LGHNA and CDR2 is YSLEER. Trimming took 1 base from V and 1 from J, leaving 11 bases between them.

The specimen was whole blood. The TCR sequence derives from a male donor in good health. Some clones in this sample may be carry-over from other donors' samples. The chain is built from TRBV4-3 and TRBJ1-3; D gene unclear. CDR3 in DNA: TGCGCCAGCAGCCAAGGCGAGAGTTATTCTGGAAACACCATATATTTT. The encoded protein is CASSQGESYSGNTIYF.